This T cell receptor (beta chain) came from a study of control samples from healthy donors and cancer patients. The repertoire was sequenced with immunoSEQ multiplex PCR; TCRdb's copy has only in-frame clones and lacks some. This listing includes around 190,000 clones. The sequence was obtained from a woman aged 30 to 39 in good health. The sequencing input was blood.

The CDR3 DNA reads as TGCGCCAGCAGTCAAATCCCGCGCGTGCGAGACTCTGGAAACACCATATATTTT. This codes for CASSQIPRVRDSGNTIYF. The chain is built from TRBV23-1 and TRBJ1-3; D is undetermined. TRBV23-1 is classed as an ORF, of uncertain function. This CDR3 has 18 residues. V was cut by 2 bases and J by 0 bases, with 17 bases left in between.